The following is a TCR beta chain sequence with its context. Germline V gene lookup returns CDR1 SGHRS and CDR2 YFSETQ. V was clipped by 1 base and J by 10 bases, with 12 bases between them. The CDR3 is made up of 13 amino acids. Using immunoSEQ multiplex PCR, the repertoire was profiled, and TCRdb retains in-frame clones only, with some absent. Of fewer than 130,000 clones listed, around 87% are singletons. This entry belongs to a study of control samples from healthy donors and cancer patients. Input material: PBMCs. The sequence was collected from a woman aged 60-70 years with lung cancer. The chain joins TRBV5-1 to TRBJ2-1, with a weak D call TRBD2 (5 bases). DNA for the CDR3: TGCGCCAGCAGCTTGACCTCCCGCGGGGAGCAGTTCTTC. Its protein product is CASSLTSRGEQFF.